The source of this T cell receptor beta chain is a study of Ad26.COV2.S vaccination and SARS-CoV-2 variants. About the research overall: This donor came from the COV1001 trial of Ad26.COV2.S. Intramuscular Ad26.COV2.S doses were given once or twice, 56 days apart. Findings and limits, study-wide: People who got the vaccine or the placebo had similar non-spike TCR breadth. Total T cell responses may have been underestimated by the TCR breadth and depth analyses.

TCRdb's copy holds only in-frame clones and misses some; the assay was immunoSEQ multiplex PCR. The sample shows about 330,000 clones, roughly 90% of them seen only once. Treatment in this sample: around 19 received Ad26.COV2.S at low or high dose, single or two shots; 5 received placebo; per-sample allocation not given. Day 63 after the first injection of vaccine or placebo was the sampling time. V was clipped by 2 bases and J by 8 bases; unmatched bases: 9. CDR1 is SGHTA, CDR2 FQGNSA, per germline. The CDR3 length is 16 residues. For this clone: The target antigen is unknown.

The material was peripheral blood, obtained in a trial of Ad26.COV2.S vaccine versus placebo. This TCR derives from a person between 18 and 65 years old who received the Ad26.COV2.S COVID-19 vaccine or a placebo. The rearrangement joins TRBV7-2 to TRBJ2-1; 10 nucleotides agree with TRBD1. The CDR3 loop reads CASSLYRTGGIDEQFF. DNA for the CDR3: TGTGCCAGCAGCTTATACAGGACAGGGGGAATCGATGAGCAGTTCTTC.